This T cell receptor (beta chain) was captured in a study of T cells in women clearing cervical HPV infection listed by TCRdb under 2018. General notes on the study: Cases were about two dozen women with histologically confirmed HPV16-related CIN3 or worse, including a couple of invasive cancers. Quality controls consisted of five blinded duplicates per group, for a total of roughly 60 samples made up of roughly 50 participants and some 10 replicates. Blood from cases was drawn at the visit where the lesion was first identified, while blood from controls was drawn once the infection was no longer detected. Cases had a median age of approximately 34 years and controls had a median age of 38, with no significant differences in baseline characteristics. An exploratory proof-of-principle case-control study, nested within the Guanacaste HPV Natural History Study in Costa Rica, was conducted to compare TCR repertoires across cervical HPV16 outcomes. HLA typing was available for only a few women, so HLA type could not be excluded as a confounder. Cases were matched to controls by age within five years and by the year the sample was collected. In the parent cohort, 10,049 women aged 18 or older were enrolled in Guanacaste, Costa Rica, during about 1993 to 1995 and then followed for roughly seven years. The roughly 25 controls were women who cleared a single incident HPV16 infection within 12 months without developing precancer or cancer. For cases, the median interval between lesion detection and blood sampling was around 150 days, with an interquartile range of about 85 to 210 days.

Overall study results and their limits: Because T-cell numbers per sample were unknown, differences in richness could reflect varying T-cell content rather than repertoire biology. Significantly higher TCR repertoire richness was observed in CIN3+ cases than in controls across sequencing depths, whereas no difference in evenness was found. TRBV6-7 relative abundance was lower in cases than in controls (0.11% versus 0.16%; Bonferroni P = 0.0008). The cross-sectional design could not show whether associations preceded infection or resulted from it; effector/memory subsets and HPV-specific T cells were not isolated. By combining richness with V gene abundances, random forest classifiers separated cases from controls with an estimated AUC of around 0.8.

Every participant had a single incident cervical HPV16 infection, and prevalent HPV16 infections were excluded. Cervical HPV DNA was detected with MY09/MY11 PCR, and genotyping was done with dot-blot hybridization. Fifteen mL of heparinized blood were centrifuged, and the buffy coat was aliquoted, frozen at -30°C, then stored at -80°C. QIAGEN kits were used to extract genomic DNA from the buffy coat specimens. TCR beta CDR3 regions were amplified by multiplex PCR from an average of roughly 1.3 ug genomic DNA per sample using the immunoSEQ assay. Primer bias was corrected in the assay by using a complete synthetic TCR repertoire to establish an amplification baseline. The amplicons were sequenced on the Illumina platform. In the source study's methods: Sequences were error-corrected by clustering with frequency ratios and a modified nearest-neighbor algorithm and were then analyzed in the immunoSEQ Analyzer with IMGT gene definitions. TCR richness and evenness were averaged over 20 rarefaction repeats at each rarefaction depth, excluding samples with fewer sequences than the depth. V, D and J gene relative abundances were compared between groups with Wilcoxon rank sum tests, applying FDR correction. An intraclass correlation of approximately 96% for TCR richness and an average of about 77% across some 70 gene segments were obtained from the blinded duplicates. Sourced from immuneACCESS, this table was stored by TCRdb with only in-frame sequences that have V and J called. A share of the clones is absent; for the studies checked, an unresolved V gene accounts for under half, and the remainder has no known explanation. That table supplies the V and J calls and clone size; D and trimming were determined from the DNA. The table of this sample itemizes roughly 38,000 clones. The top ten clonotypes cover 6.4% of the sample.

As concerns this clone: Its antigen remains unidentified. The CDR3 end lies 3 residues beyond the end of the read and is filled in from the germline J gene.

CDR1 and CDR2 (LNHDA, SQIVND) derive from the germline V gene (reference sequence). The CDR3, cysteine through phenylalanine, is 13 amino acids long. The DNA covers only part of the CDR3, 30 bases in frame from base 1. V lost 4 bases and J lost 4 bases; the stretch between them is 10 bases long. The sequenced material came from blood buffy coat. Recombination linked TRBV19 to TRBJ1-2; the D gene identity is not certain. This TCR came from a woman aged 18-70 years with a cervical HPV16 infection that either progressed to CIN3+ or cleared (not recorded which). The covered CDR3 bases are TGTGCCAGTAGTACACCGCCCGGCTATGGC. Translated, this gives CASSTPPGYG. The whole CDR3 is CASSTPPGYGYTF.